These T cell receptor beta chains were read from a single sample in a study of cytomegalovirus exposure and HLA in healthy donors. TCRdb's copy holds only in-frame clones and misses some; the assay was immunoSEQ multiplex PCR. Of approximately 200,000 clones in the sample, about four fifths were seen once. Sequencing was done on a sample of PBMCs. The receptors here all came from a woman aged 25 to 39 in good health and CMV-seropositive. Both conserved end residues are part of each CDR3. A D gene is named only where the DNA matches it firmly. Clone size appears in some rows only: once, few, many, or a class for an expanded clone.

D gene	clone size	V gene	J gene	CDR3 DNA	CDR3 protein
-	-	TRBV6-5	TRBJ1-1	TGTGCCAGCAGTTACCCCGGGTCCGAAGCTTTCTTT	CASSYPGSEAFF
TRBD2	few	TRBV27	TRBJ2-1	TGTGCCAGCAGAGGGCTAGCGGCATACAATGAGCAGTTCTTC	CASRGLAAYNEQFF
TRBD1	-	TRBV2	TRBJ1-2	TGTGCCAGCACGACAGGGGAGAACTATGGCTACACCTTC	CASTTGENYGYTF
TRBD1	few	TRBV10-3	TRBJ2-1	TGTGCCATCAGTCCGGGACAGAATTACAATGAGCAGTTCTTC	CAISPGQNYNEQFF
-	-	TRBV28	TRBJ1-5	TGTGCCAGCAGTTTCCCCAGTGGGGGGGTCAATCAGCCCCAGCATTTT	CASSFPSGGVNQPQHF
TRBD1	-	TRBV7-8	TRBJ2-3	TGTGCTACTTGTGAGACAGGGCAGATTACAGATACGCAGTATTTT	CATCETGQITDTQYF
TRBD1	-	TRBV27	TRBJ1-6	TGTGCCAGCAGTCCCGGGACAGGGTATTCACCCCTCCACTTT	CASSPGTGYSPLHF
TRBD2	-	TRBV7-8	TRBJ2-1	TGTGCCAGCAGCTCGACCCGGGGGGGCCTGAATGAGCAGTTCTTC	CASSSTRGGLNEQFF
TRBD2	few	TRBV4-1	TRBJ2-7	TGCGCCAGCAGCCCGGGTCCGGAGCGGGAGTCGTACGAGCAGTACTTC	CASSPGPERESYEQYF
TRBD2	-	TRBV9	TRBJ2-2	TGTGCCAGCAGCGAAGCGGGGAGAACCGGGGAGCTGTTTTTT	CASSEAGRTGELFF
-	-	TRBV5-1	TRBJ1-1	TGCGCCAGCAGGGAACAGCCACTTACGAACACTGAAGCTTTCTTT	CASREQPLTNTEAFF
-	-	TRBV20-1	TRBJ1-1	TGCAGTGCTAGAGATCGGACTGAAGCTTTCTTT	CSARDRTEAFF
-	-	TRBV6-4	TRBJ2-3	TGTGCCAGCAGTGACTCGGTAGCGGCTGGGACAGATACGCAGTATTTT	CASSDSVAAGTDTQYF
-	few	TRBV9	TRBJ1-1	TGTGCCAGCAGCGTAGAGGTAACGGGGAACACTGAAGCTTTCTTT	CASSVEVTGNTEAFF
-	-	TRBV14	TRBJ1-2	TGTGCCAGCAGCCAAGGGCTCGGCTACACCTTC	CASSQGLGYTF
-	few	TRBV11-2	TRBJ1-3	TGTGCCAGCAGCTTACATGGAAACACCATATATTTT	CASSLHGNTIYF
TRBD1	once	TRBV6-5	TRBJ2-5	TGTGCCAGCAGTTACTCGAGCAGGGGGATCCCGGGGACCCAGTACTTC	CASSYSSRGIPGTQYF
-	-	TRBV2	TRBJ2-7	TGTGCCAGCAGTGAAGAGGCGGGTCTACCTTACGAGCAGTACTTC	CASSEEAGLPYEQYF
-	-	TRBV29-1	TRBJ2-3	TGCAGCGTCCAGGGCTTAAACACAGATACGCAGTATTTT	CSVQGLNTDTQYF
TRBD1	-	TRBV5-1	TRBJ1-1	TGCGCCAGCAGCCTCGGGACCTCAGGGGGAAGCACTGAAGCTTTCTTT	CASSLGTSGGSTEAFF
-	-	TRBV6-5	TRBJ2-7	TGTGCCAGCTCCAGGGTTGGCCACGAGCAGTACTTC	CASSRVGHEQYF
TRBD2	-	TRBV29-1	TRBJ2-7	TGCAGCGTTGAGGGGCTAGCGGGTAAGGTCGAGCAGTACTTC	CSVEGLAGKVEQYF
-	-	TRBV5-5	TRBJ1-1	TGTGCCAGCACCGGGAGGGGGGCGTGGGACACTGAAGCTTTCTTT	CASTGRGAWDTEAFF
-	-	TRBV27	TRBJ2-7	TGTGCCAGCAACCATCTCGGGGGCGAGCAGTACTTC	CASNHLGGEQYF
TRBD2	once	TRBV11-3	TRBJ2-3	TGTGCCAGCAGCTTGGGGACTAGCGGGATCGAAACGACTAGCACAGATACGCAGTATTTT	CASSLGTSGIETTSTDTQYF
-	few	TRBV19	TRBJ1-5	TGTGCCAGTAGTAATCAGGGGATTAGAGGCAATCAGCCCCAGCATTTT	CASSNQGIRGNQPQHF
-	-	TRBV18	TRBJ2-2	TGTGCCAGCTCACCACCGAACAGTTTCGAATTCTCGGAGCTGTTTTTT	CASSPPNSFEFSELFF
TRBD2	-	TRBV28	TRBJ2-5	TGTGCCAGCAGTTTTAGGCAGACTAGCATGAGGGAGACCCAGTACTTC	CASSFRQTSMRETQYF
-	-	TRBV18	TRBJ1-1	TGTGCCAGCTCACAGGGGGACACTGAAGCTTTCTTT	CASSQGDTEAFF
TRBD1	few	TRBV5-6	TRBJ1-2	TGTGCCAGCAGGGGGGACAGGAACTATGGCTACACCTTC	CASRGDRNYGYTF
TRBD1	-	TRBV6-5	TRBJ1-6	TGTGCCACCTATCGGGACAGGGACTCACCCCTCCACTTT	CATYRDRDSPLHF
TRBD1	-	TRBV7-2	TRBJ1-1	TGTGCCAGCAGCCTAGGGCACACAGGGGCGGCTTTCTTT	CASSLGHTGAAFF
-	-	TRBV11-2	TRBJ1-6	TGTGCCAGCAGCTTAGGAGGGATGGGTTCACCCCTCCACTTT	CASSLGGMGSPLHF
-	few	TRBV6-1	TRBJ1-5	TGTGCCAGCGAGTTACAGTTCAATCAGCCCCAGCATTTT	CASELQFNQPQHF